The present entry profiles one T cell receptor (beta chain) with its context. Antigen: not known. The length of the CDR3 is 15 residues. From germline, CDR1 is SGHDN and CDR2 FVKESK. J was trimmed by 9 bases and V by 1 base; bases with no gene match: 9. Separation from the roughly 690-subject first cohort characterized the roughly 120-subject validation cohort, to which the donors belonged. This specimen comes from a study of cytomegalovirus exposure and HLA in healthy donors. Overall study findings and caveats: The investigators catalogued 164 TCR beta chains as cytomegalovirus-associated. There were a few CMV-associated chains whose specificity for CMV antigens was confirmed in vitro.

TCRdb keeps only in-frame clones here, not all; method: immunoSEQ multiplex PCR. The sample lists about 150,000 clones; about 86% were seen once. The chain links TRBV14 to TRBJ2-1, with 7 positions matching TRBD2. This clonotype was obtained from a man aged 18 to 35 in good health and CMV-seropositive. The sample consisted of PBMCs. The CDR3 coding sequence is TGTGCCAGCAGCCAAGTCTTTGGCGGGAGTACTGAGCAGTTCTTC. Translation: CASSQVFGGSTEQFF.